Below, 32 T cell receptor beta chains from the same sample are listed, as sequenced in a study of blood T cell repertoires in COVID-19. Produced via immunoSEQ multiplex PCR; TCRdb's table is partial and in-frame only. Of under 250,000 clones in the sample, 82% were seen once. The sequencing sample was made of PBMCs or T cells enriched from blood (not recorded which). The origin of the receptors is a woman aged 55-70 years who had recovered from COVID-19.

The rearrangement links TRBV18 to TRBJ1-1; D might be TRBD1 (5 bases). Germline CDR1 and CDR2: KGHSH and LQKENI. This CDR3 has 15 amino acids. Deletions cut 0 bases from V and 1 base from J, with 9 bases between. In nucleotides, the CDR3 is TGTGCCAGCTCACCACCCGGGACTGGGAACACTGAAGCTTTCTTT. Translating it yields CASSPPGTGNTEAFF.

This rearrangement joins TRBV2 to TRBJ2-1, with 12 nucleotides matching TRBD1. With V trimmed by 6 bases and J by 4 bases, 1 base remained unmatched. In germline, CDR1 is SNHLY, CDR2 FYNNEI. CDR3 size: 14 residues. CDR3: CASRGQGAYNEQFF. The CDR3 DNA is TGTGCCAGCAGGGGACAGGGGGCTTACAATGAGCAGTTCTTC.

The chain recombines TRBV11-2 with TRBJ2-3, with 14 nucleotides matching TRBD2. Trimming took 3 bases from V and 2 from J; bases not matched to a gene: 4. The CDR3 is 17 residues long. Per the germline V gene, CDR1 is SGHAT and CDR2 is FQNNGV. CDR3 protein: CASSFRLAGGTTDTQYF. The CDR3 region has the DNA TGTGCCAGCAGCTTTCGACTAGCGGGGGGGACCACAGATACGCAGTATTTT.

The chain uses TRBV27 and TRBJ1-6, with 9 bases fitting TRBD1. After removal of 6 bases from V and 9 bases from J, the junction contained 6 bases not matched to a gene. Germline V lookup: CDR1 MNHEY, CDR2 SMNVEV (reference sequence). This CDR3 region has 14 residues. CDR3 in DNA: TGTGCCAGCAGGGGACAGGGACGCGGTTCACCCCTCCACTTT. Protein product: CASRGQGRGSPLHF.

J is TRBJ2-5 and V is TRBV11-2; D may be TRBD2 (6 bases). The CDR3 is 13 residues long. Germline CDR1 SGHAT, CDR2 FQNNGV. CDR3 in DNA: TGTCCCTCTCAAGGTAGGCTAGCGGAGACCCAGTACTTC. Translating it yields CPSQGRLAETQYF.

The chain combines TRBV2 with TRBJ1-5, with TRBD1 identical over 7 bases. The CDR3 consists of 14 residues. Germline CDR1 is SNHLY and CDR2 is FYNNEI. With 2 bases clipped from V and 6 bases from J, the junction kept 4 bases outside the gene matches. The DNA for the CDR3 is TGTGCCAGCAGTGAATCAGGGGGGAGTCAGCCCCAGCATTTT. It codes for CASSESGGSQPQHF.

The chain has TRBV5-4 and TRBJ2-3; TRBD2 agrees at 9 bases. This CDR3 contains 13 residues. Trimming cost V 9 bases and J 12 bases; bases outside gene matches: 14. The germline V gene encodes CDR1 SGHNT and CDR2 YYREEE (reference sequence). The CDR3, as DNA: TGTGCCACCACCTTTATAGCGGGGGAGCGACAGTATTTT. Translation gives CATTFIAGERQYF.

This clone has a single count. Germline is not matched at one junction end, which may reflect a read error. This rearrangement joins TRBV5-4 to TRBJ2-5; D possibly corresponds to TRBD1 (6 bases). There are 14 residues in the CDR3. Germline V lookup: CDR1 SGHNT, CDR2 YYREEE (reference sequence). Written as DNA, the CDR3 is TGTGCCAGCAGTTTGGAGACAGGCGGGGAGACCCAGTACTTC. Its translation: CASSLETGGETQYF.

This clone showed up just a few times. The V call is TRBV18, the J call TRBJ1-2; TRBD1 might be the D (5 bases). CDR3 length equals 15 residues. The ends were cut back, 3 bases at V and 6 bases at J, with 17 bases in the middle. Germline CDR1 reads KGHSH; CDR2 reads LQKENI. Written as DNA, the CDR3 is TGTGCCAGCTCACCCCCGGAGGGGATCAGGGATGGCTACACCTTC. Translated: CASSPPEGIRDGYTF.

The chain employs TRBV2 and TRBJ1-2; D is unclear. CDR1 is SNHLY and CDR2 is FYNNEI in the germline V gene. This CDR3 has 12 residues. The DNA for the CDR3 is TGTATTCTGGAGGGCAGGAACTATGGCTACACCTTC. Translated, it gives CILEGRNYGYTF. The entire variable domain, with the rest obtained from reference TRBV2 and TRBJ1-2, is as follows: EPEVTQTPSHQVTQMGQEVILRCVPISNHLYFYWYRQILGQKVEFLVSFYNNEISEKSEIFDDQFSVERPDGSNFTLKIRSTKLEDSAMYFCILEGRNYGYTFGSGTRLTVV.

This clone appeared once. V and J are TRBV5-5 and TRBJ1-2, with D uncertain. V dropped 1 base and J dropped 3 bases, with 13 bases sitting between them. Germline V gene data show CDR1 as SGHKS and CDR2 as YYEKEE (reference sequence). CDR3 size: 15 residues. DNA of the CDR3: TGTGCCAGCAGCTTGTCCCCGACGGAGGACTATGGCTACACCTTC. Translating it yields CASSLSPTEDYGYTF.

This clone was detected once. The J gene is TRBJ2-1, the V gene TRBV10-1; TRBD2 matches at 7 bases. The CDR3 has 14 residues. Germline trimming cut 9 bases from V and 4 bases from J; bases unmatched to any gene: 9. Germline loops: CDR1 WNHNN, CDR2 SYGVQD (reference sequence). The CDR3 DNA is TGCGCCAGTCGGAGGGGAGGGCCGTACAATGAGCAGTTCTTC. Residues: CASRRGGPYNEQFF.

This rearrangement joins TRBV10-3 to TRBJ1-1; no clear D. CDR1 is ENHRY, CDR2 SYGVKD, per germline. V was trimmed by 3 bases and J by 1 base, leaving 9 bases between them. The CDR3 covers 14 residues. This CDR3 is CAISDPESNTEAFF. The CDR3 DNA reads TGTGCCATCAGTGATCCCGAGTCGAACACTGAAGCTTTCTTT.

The rearrangement links TRBV5-1 to TRBJ2-1; possible D gene TRBD2, 5 bases. The CDR3 runs to 15 residues. With 0 bases removed from V and 4 bases from J, the gap between germline ends came to 11 bases. In germline, CDR1 is SGHRS, CDR2 YFSETQ. The CDR3 nucleotides read TGCGCCAGCAGCTTGGTAGGAGGTACATACAATGAGCAGTTCTTC. Its protein is CASSLVGGTYNEQFF.

V gene TRBV19 combines with J gene TRBJ1-3; D ambiguous. CDR3 length equals 14 residues. Germline V gene sequence: CDR1 LNHDA, CDR2 SQIVND (reference sequence). V dropped 7 bases and J dropped 0 bases, with 10 bases sitting between them. The CDR3 DNA is TGTGCCAGTAAATCGGGGAGCTCTGGAAACACCATATATTTT. Translated: CASKSGSSGNTIYF.

Here the CDR3 DNA reads TGTGCCAGCAGCCAACTACTAGCTTACAATGAGCAGTTCTTC. Translated: CASSQLLAYNEQFF. This chain connects TRBV14 to TRBJ2-1, with D possibly being TRBD2 (6 bases). With 2 bases removed from V and 4 bases from J, the gap between germline ends came to 9 bases. CDR3 length equals 14 residues. Germline CDR1 is SGHDN and CDR2 is FVKESK.

J is TRBJ1-1 and V is TRBV21-1. TRBV21-1 is a documented pseudogene. This CDR3 is 17 amino acids long. The DNA of the CDR3 is TGTGCCAGCAGCAAAGAACGGGTGCCGAGGGAGGACACTGAAGCTTTCTTT. Its protein product is CASSKERVPREDTEAFF.

The chain has TRBV5-1 and TRBJ1-1, with 7 bases identical to TRBD1. The germline V gene encodes CDR1 SGHRS and CDR2 YFSETQ. Trimming took 0 bases from V and 11 from J; bases not matched to a gene: 7. This CDR3 spans 13 amino acids. Here the CDR3 reads CASSLVQGRKAFF. CDR3 nucleotides: TGCGCCAGCAGCTTGGTACAGGGGCGAAAGGCTTTCTTT.

V usage is TRBV27 and J usage is TRBJ2-7; D possibly corresponds to TRBD1 (6 bases). The CDR3 extends over 13 amino acids. Between the trimmed V and J ends, which lost 7 bases and 6 bases, there was a span of 16 bases. Germline CDR1 MNHEY, CDR2 SMNVEV (reference sequence). The CDR3 is CASKTGSLPEQYF. The CDR3 region has the DNA TGTGCCAGCAAAACAGGGAGCCTTCCCGAGCAGTACTTC.

The V call is TRBV5-1, the J call TRBJ2-5; 8 positions agree with TRBD1. Trimming at V came to 4 bases and at J to 5 bases, leaving 7 bases not matched to a gene. Germline V gene lookup returns CDR1 SGHRS and CDR2 YFSETQ. The CDR3 is 14 amino acids. The DNA of the CDR3 is TGCGCCAGCAGCGCAGGACAGGGCGGGGAGACCCAGTACTTC. Its protein product is CASSAGQGGETQYF.

This chain uses TRBV20-1 with TRBJ2-1; 10 bases agree with TRBD2. The V gene's germline CDR1 is DFQATT and CDR2 SNEGSKA (reference sequence). The CDR3 runs to 14 residues. J lost 6 bases, V lost 3 bases, and 5 bases had no gene match. The CDR3 nucleotides read TGCAGTGCTAGTAGGCTAGCGGGAGTCAATGAGCAGTTCTTC. Residues: CSASRLAGVNEQFF.

The chain combines TRBV6-5 with TRBJ2-5; possible D gene TRBD1, 6 bases. The V and J ends lost 1 base and 4 bases respectively, with 16 bases between them. There are 16 residues in the CDR3. Looked up from germline, CDR1 is MNHEY and CDR2 is SVGAGI. The CDR3 DNA reads as TGTGCCAGCAGTTACTTGGGCGTACAGGGTCGAGAGACCCAGTACTTC. It yields the protein CASSYLGVQGRETQYF.

J is TRBJ2-7 and V is TRBV7-8, with a tentative D call TRBD1 (6 bases). Germline values: CDR1 SGHVS, CDR2 FQNEAQ. The CDR3 consists of 15 residues. V lost 5 bases and J 0 bases, leaving 14 bases between the germline ends. The CDR3, as DNA: TGTGCCAGCAGCGTTAGGACAGCGAACTCCTACGAGCAGTACTTC. Amino acids: CASSVRTANSYEQYF.

This chain links TRBV14 with TRBJ2-5; D is ambiguous. Germline V CDR1 and CDR2: SGHDN, FVKESK. The CDR3 extends over 11 amino acids. V shed 5 bases and J shed 3 bases, with 4 bases lying between them. The CDR3 protein is CASSSKETQYF. The DNA for the CDR3 is TGTGCCAGCAGCTCAAAAGAGACCCAGTACTTC.

This chain joins TRBV6-4 and TRBJ1-5, with 7 bases identical to TRBD1. This CDR3 spans 14 amino acids. Germline CDR1 is MRHNA and CDR2 is SNTAGT. Trimming at V came to 5 bases and at J to 2 bases, leaving 3 bases not matched to a gene. CDR3 DNA sequence: TGTGCCAGCAGTCAGGGGGTTGGCAATCAGCCCCAGCATTTT. Translation gives CASSQGVGNQPQHF.

This clone was detected a few times. The gene calls are TRBV10-3 and TRBJ1-1; 7 bases match TRBD1. V was pared by 2 bases and J by 3 bases, with 15 bases of the junction left unmatched. Germline V gene data show CDR1 as ENHRY and CDR2 as SYGVKD. This CDR3 has 18 amino acids. The CDR3 is CAISEAKYEGATDTEAFF. The CDR3 region has the DNA TGTGCCATCAGTGAGGCTAAATACGAGGGGGCGACGGACACTGAAGCTTTCTTT.

The chain combines TRBV11-3 with TRBJ2-7; 12 positions match TRBD2. CDR1 is SGHNT, CDR2 YENEEA, per germline. After removal of 0 bases from V and 6 bases from J, the junction contained 3 bases not matched to a gene. The length of the CDR3 is 15 residues. In nucleotides, the CDR3 is TGTGCCAGCAGCTTAGATGGACTAGCGGGACGCGAGCAGTACTTC. It specifies CASSLDGLAGREQYF.

The rearrangement uses TRBV19 and TRBJ1-2; perhaps TRBD1 as D (6 bases). V shed 7 bases and J shed 2 bases, with 14 bases lying between them. The CDR3 consists of 14 residues. The germline V gene encodes CDR1 LNHDA and CDR2 SQIVND (reference sequence). The CDR3 coding sequence is TGTGCCAGTAATTTCAGGGGACGGAACTATGGCTACACCTTC. Its protein is CASNFRGRNYGYTF.

This clone was recorded a few times. The chain uses TRBV19 and TRBJ1-2; 7 bases are shared with TRBD1. With V trimmed by 5 bases and J by 0 bases, 12 bases remained unmatched. Germline lookup yields CDR1 LNHDA and CDR2 SQIVND (reference sequence). The CDR3 is 17 amino acids. Here the CDR3 reads CASSAQAGGLANYGYTF. The CDR3 bases are TGTGCCAGTAGTGCACAGGCAGGGGGGTTAGCTAACTATGGCTACACCTTC.

V gene TRBV18 combines with J gene TRBJ2-5; a weak D match, TRBD1 (5 bases). Germline loops: CDR1 KGHSH, CDR2 LQKENI. Trimming shortened V by 5 bases and J by 1 base, and 11 bases separated the two germline ends. The CDR3 sequence is 14 residues long. The CDR3 DNA reads as TGTGCCAGCTCATCCGGACAAATCCAAGAGACCCAGTACTTC. It yields the protein CASSSGQIQETQYF.

By share of the sample, this clone is large. J is TRBJ1-6 and V is TRBV4-2, with D possibly matching TRBD1 (5 bases). Trimming removed 0 bases from V and 9 bases from J, with 12 bases in between. The CDR3 sequence is 15 residues long. CDR1 is LGHNA, CDR2 YNFKEQ, per germline. DNA of the CDR3: TGTGCCAGCAGCCAAGAAGCTGGGGGGAGTTCACCCCTCCACTTT. It translates to CASSQEAGGSSPLHF.

This rearrangement joins TRBV14 to TRBJ2-1, with D tentatively TRBD1 (6 bases). Per the germline V gene, CDR1 is SGHDN and CDR2 is FVKESK. V lost 0 bases and J lost 1, with 13 bases in between. CDR3 length: 17 amino acids. The CDR3 is CASSQDRGTGSYNEQFF. The DNA of the CDR3 is TGTGCCAGCAGCCAAGATAGAGGAACAGGGTCCTACAATGAGCAGTTCTTC.